These 32 T cell receptor beta chains came from one sample sequenced in a study of tumor-infiltrating lymphocytes in primary liver carcinoma. Synthesis of TCR beta cDNA was carried out from approximately 470 ng total RNA with a constant-region primer. Construction of TCR beta libraries relied on three successive nested multiplex PCR rounds employing slightly modified ARM-PCR. A C-beta reverse primer and TRBV1-TRBV30 forward primers served in each of the first two PCR rounds, at about 9 cycles apiece. In TCRdb, the multiplex PCR reads were re-called with MiXCR into one record per CDR3 protein. The table includes some 190,000 distinct CDR3 sequences, around four fifths detected once. For each extraction, RNA and DNA were obtained together from approximately 20-30 mg of unsorted bulk tissue. What was sequenced was tumor tissue from primary liver carcinoma. The receptors here all came from a man aged 40-49 years with primary liver carcinoma and hepatitis B virus infection.

The V and J genes are TRBV29-1 and TRBJ2-3, with D perhaps given as TRBD1 or TRBD2 (5 bases each). This CDR3 has 16 residues. Per germline, CDR1 SQVTM and CDR2 ANQGSEA. V was pared by 4 bases and J by 5 bases, with 22 bases between. The CDR3 DNA reads TGCAGCGTTGGGGGGACGGGGCAGTGTAATAAAGATACGCAGTATTTT. Translated, it gives CSVGGTGQCNKDTQYF.

This clonotype was seen ten or more times. The rearrangement joins TRBV29-1 to TRBJ2-1, with 9 bases lining up with TRBD1. Trimming took 7 bases from V and 3 from J; bases not matched to a gene: 7. This CDR3 comprises 14 residues. Germline CDR1 is SQVTM and CDR2 is ANQGSEA. The CDR3 sequence: CSGWGGQGYNEQFF. CDR3 DNA: TGCAGCGGGTGGGGGGGACAGGGCTACAATGAGCAGTTCTTC.

With respect to this clonotype: One end of the junction varies from germline; a read error may be responsible. The genes are TRBV7-9 and TRBJ1-4; 7 bases line up with TRBD1. Germline loops: CDR1 SEHNR, CDR2 FQNEAQ (reference sequence). The CDR3 is made up of 13 amino acids. In DNA, the CDR3 is TGTGCCAGCAGTACTACAGGGGTGGAAAAACTATTTTTT. This gives the protein CASSTTGVEKLFF. The full variable domain, rest sourced from reference TRBV7-9 and TRBJ1-4, is DTGVSQNPRHKITKRGQNVTFRCDPISEHNRLYWYRQTLGQGPEFLTYFQNEAQLEKSRLLSDRFSAERPKGSFSTLEIQRTEQGDSAMYLCASSTTGVEKLFFGSGTQLSVL.

The V call is TRBV29-1, the J call TRBJ2-3; TRBD2 aligns across 14 bases. The CDR3 has 17 residues. V trimming: 5 bases; J trimming: 4 bases; junction bases outside the gene matches: 11. The germline V gene encodes CDR1 SQVTM and CDR2 ANQGSEA. The CDR3 DNA sequence: TGCAGCGTTAGCGGGACTAGCGGGAGAGGGGGCTCAGATACGCAGTATTTT. It is translated as CSVSGTSGRGGSDTQYF.

About this clonotype itself: A junction boundary mismatches the germline segment, possibly from a read error. This chain links TRBV11-1 with TRBJ2-5, with D possibly called TRBD1 or TRBD2 (5 bases each). Germline lookup yields CDR1 SGHAT and CDR2 FQDESV (reference sequence). The CDR3 consists of 12 residues. The DNA for the CDR3 is TGTGCCATCAGCCAGCTGGGGGAGACCCAGTATTTC. Translation: CAISQLGETQYF.

This clonotype was counted once. At one end, the junction sequence differs from germline, possibly due to a read error. This chain connects TRBV11-2 to TRBJ2-6, with a possible D match to TRBD1 (6 bases). The CDR3 extends over 15 amino acids. The V gene's germline CDR1 is SGHAT and CDR2 FQNNGV. The chain's CDR3 is CATSLDSAGANVLTF. In DNA form, the CDR3 reads TGTGCCACCAGCTTGGACAGTGCTGGGGCCAATGTCCTGACTTTC.

Concerning this clonotype itself: An end of the junction differs from the germline gene, which may be a read error. This chain links TRBV5-6 with TRBJ1-1; TRBD1 matches at 9 bases. In germline, CDR1 is SGHDT, CDR2 YYEEEE. This CDR3 is 14 amino acids long. CDR3 loop: CPSSLGDRVTETFF. The CDR3 bases are TGTCCCAGCAGCTTGGGGGACAGGGTAACTGAAACTTTCTTT.

The chain has TRBV5-4 and TRBJ2-7, with 10 bases fitting TRBD1. Germline loops: CDR1 SGHNT, CDR2 YYREEE (reference sequence). CDR3 size: 16 residues. Losses at the gene ends were 4 bases for V and 3 bases for J; bases not matched to a gene: 10. The CDR3 DNA follows: TGTGCCAGCAGCCCGGCGTACTGGACAGGGGGCTACGAGCAGTACTTC. Translating it yields CASSPAYWTGGYEQYF.

Of note for this clonotype: The CDR3 end shows no conserved phenylalanine or tryptophan, and so a read error is likely. The V call is TRBV29-1, the J call TRBJ2-3; D may be TRBD2 (6 bases). The CDR3 covers 16 residues. The V end lost 0 bases, the J end lost 1 base, and 14 bases lay between the germline ends. The V gene's germline CDR1 is SQVTM and CDR2 ANQGSEA. CDR3 protein: CSVEERGVRGTDTQYY. In DNA form, the CDR3 reads TGCAGCGTTGAAGAACGCGGGGTCCGGGGCACAGATACGCAGTATTAT.

In the case of this clonotype: An end of the junction differs from the germline gene, which may be a read error. V gene TRBV6-2 or TRBV6-3 combines with J gene TRBJ2-7; D not certain. The CDR3 runs 16 residues. Germline V CDR1 and CDR2: MNHEY, SVGEGT. The CDR3 DNA sequence: TGTGCCACCAGTTACTCGACACAAGGGAATCGCTACGAGCAGTACTTC. It translates to CATSYSTQGNRYEQYF.

Comments on this clonotype: At one end the junction does not follow the germline gene, possibly because of a read error. The rearrangement joins TRBV24-1 to TRBJ1-5; D not resolved. Germline-derived CDR1 and CDR2 are KGHDR and SFDVKD. The CDR3 is made up of 16 amino acids. CDR3 loop: CVTSDSTFASNQLQHF. CDR3 nucleotide sequence: TGTGTCACCAGTGACTCGACATTTGCGAGCAATCAGCTCCAGCATTTT.

The chain couples TRBV28 to TRBJ2-7; D is perhaps TRBD1 (6 bases). V dropped 5 bases and J dropped 6 bases, with 20 bases sitting between them. This CDR3 has 15 amino acids. Germline-derived CDR1 and CDR2 are MDHEN and SYDVKM. The CDR3 coding sequence is TGTGCCAGCAGTCCCACCCACCGGACAGATAGCGAGCAGTACTTC. Its translation is CASSPTHRTDSEQYF. Filled out from reference TRBV28 and TRBJ2-7, the complete variable domain reads DVKVTQSSRYLVKRTGEKVFLECVQDMDHENMFWYRQDPGLGLRLIYFSYDVKMKEKGDIPEGYSVSREKKERFSLILESASTNQTSMYLCASSPTHRTDSEQYFGPGTRLTVT.

Only one count was recorded for this clonotype. A much larger clone sits a single nucleotide away, making a read error possible. This chain uses TRBV7-9 with TRBJ1-5, with D hard to call. The CDR3 length is 15 residues. In germline, CDR1 is SEHNR, CDR2 FQNEAQ (reference sequence). Between the trimmed V and J ends, which lost 3 bases and 4 bases, there was a span of 13 bases. Written as DNA, the CDR3 is TGTGCCAGCAGCTTTGGGTCTTCCTTTAATCAGCCCCAGCATTTT. Translated, it gives CASSFGSSFNQPQHF.

Concerning this clonotype: A much more abundant neighbour one base away suggests this may be a read error. The chain uses TRBV5-1 and TRBJ2-1; D ambiguous. The germline gives CDR1 SGHRS, CDR2 YFSETQ. This CDR3 spans 14 amino acids. Here the CDR3 reads CASSLVGPTNEHFF. In DNA, the CDR3 is TGCGCCAGCAGCTTGGTAGGCCCCACGAATGAGCACTTCTTC. Full variable domain (rest looked up from reference TRBV5-1 and TRBJ2-1): KAGVTQTPRYLIKTRGQQVTLSCSPISGHRSVSWYQQTPGQGLQFLFEYFSETQRNKGNFPGRFSGRQFSNSRSEMNVSTLELGDSALYLCASSLVGPTNEHFFGPGTRLTVL.

Details on this clonotype: A read error may account for a junction end that differs from germline. The chain is built from TRBV6-2 or TRBV6-3 and TRBJ1-5; no clear D. Germline V CDR1 and CDR2: MNHEY, SVGEGT. This CDR3 is built from 14 residues. As DNA, the CDR3 is TGTGCCAGCGGTTACAGCCATAGCCATCAGCCCCAGCATTTT. Protein: CASGYSHSHQPQHF.

This chain joins TRBV6-1 and TRBJ1-4; D is unclear. This CDR3 is 14 amino acids long. Germline loops: CDR1 MNHNS, CDR2 SASEGT. Trimming stripped 9 bases from V and 2 bases from J, with 13 bases between. CDR3 sequence (DNA): TGTGCCAGTAGTATAATGTACACTAATGAAAAACTGTTTTTT. Protein: CASSIMYTNEKLFF.

Only one count was recorded for this clonotype. This may be a read error, as it is one base from a much larger clone. The rearrangement joins TRBV5-1 to TRBJ2-1; maybe TRBD2 (7 bases). Trimming removed 5 bases from V and 7 bases from J, with 22 bases in between. The CDR3 is made up of 16 amino acids. The germline gives CDR1 SGHRS, CDR2 YFSETQ. The DNA of the CDR3 is TGCGCCAGCAGACCCTTAGGGGGAGGGCCGAAGAATGAGCAGTTCTTC. Its protein is CASRPLGGGPKNEQFF.

Worth noting for this clonotype: A much larger clone lies one base from this, so it may be a read error. In DNA, the CDR3 is TGTGCCAGCACAGCAGGGGCTAGCAACAAGCAGTACTTC. Amino acids: CASTAGASNKQYF. V usage is TRBV28 and J usage is TRBJ2-7; possibly TRBD1 for D (6 bases). Germline CDR1 and CDR2: MDHEN and SYDVKM. The length of the CDR3 is 13 residues. V was cut by 7 bases and J by 8 bases, with 18 bases left in between. The full variable domain, completed using reference TRBV28 and TRBJ2-7, is DVKVTQSSRYLVKRTGEKVFLECVQDMDHENMFWYRQDPGLGLRLIYFSYDVKMKEKGDIPEGYSVSREKKERFSLILESASTNQTSMYLCASTAGASNKQYFGPGTRLTVT.

The sample holds many counts of this clonotype. The CDR3 reads CASPWKAEYGYTF. In nucleotides, the CDR3 is TGTGCCAGCCCGTGGAAGGCGGAATATGGCTACACCTTC. V usage is TRBV28 and J usage is TRBJ1-2; D gene uncertain. Germline CDR1 and CDR2: MDHEN and SYDVKM. Trimming removed 8 bases at V and 5 bases at J, with 15 bases between. The CDR3 sequence is 13 residues long.

The chain combines TRBV29-1 with TRBJ1-5; TRBD2 aligns across 7 bases. Judging by the DNA end, TRBJ2-3 fits better; the J call may be wrong. CDR3 size: 12 residues. The germline V gene encodes CDR1 SQVTM and CDR2 ANQGSEA. The CDR3: CSIAQGGQPQYF. The CDR3 DNA reads TGCAGCATTGCTCAGGGAGGGCAGCCCCAGTATTTT.

Details on this clonotype: One junction end does not reproduce the germline sequence, and a read error may be involved. The CDR3 nucleotides are TGTGCCAGGAGTACACCCCCCGGGACAGGGACCTATGGCTACGCCTTC. It is translated as CARSTPPGTGTYGYAF. The chain employs TRBV28 and TRBJ1-2, with 9 bases identical to TRBD1. Looked up from germline, CDR1 is MDHEN and CDR2 is SYDVKM. This CDR3 is built from 16 residues.

This clonotype came up many times. The gene calls are TRBV7-9 and TRBJ2-7; the D gene is possibly TRBD2 (6 bases). Germline V gives CDR1 SEHNR, CDR2 FQNEAQ (reference sequence). The CDR3 runs to 13 residues. V lost 7 bases and J lost 7, with 17 bases in between. The CDR3 nucleotides are TGTGCCAGCACCCCTCGGGGGAGTGGGGAGCAGTACTTC. Translated, it gives CASTPRGSGEQYF. The full variable domain, rest sourced from reference TRBV7-9 and TRBJ2-7, is DTGVSQNPRHKITKRGQNVTFRCDPISEHNRLYWYRQTLGQGPEFLTYFQNEAQLEKSRLLSDRFSAERPKGSFSTLEIQRTEQGDSAMYLCASTPRGSGEQYFGPGTRLTVT.

With respect to this clonotype: Lacking the conserved final phenylalanine or tryptophan, this CDR3 likely reflects a read error. The chain carries TRBV5-5 and TRBJ1-3, with D perhaps matching TRBD1 (5 bases). Deletions cut 5 bases from V and 1 base from J, with 19 bases between. Germline CDR1 and CDR2: SGHKS and YYEKEE (reference sequence). The CDR3 consists of 17 residues. CDR3 sequence reads: CASSAGTDLFSGNTIYL. In DNA, the CDR3 is TGTGCCAGCAGTGCCGGGACGGATCTCTTTTCTGGAAACACCATATATCTT.

The chain employs TRBV6-1 and TRBJ2-1; TRBD1 is a possible D gene (5 bases). The CDR3 has 14 residues. The germline V gene encodes CDR1 MNHNS and CDR2 SASEGT. With 10 bases removed from V and 3 bases from J, the gap between germline ends came to 16 bases. The CDR3 DNA reads as TGTGCCACCTCGGTGGGGCCGGTCTACAATGAGCAGTTCTTC. Translation gives CATSVGPVYNEQFF.

Note on this clonotype: The junction does not match germline at one end; this may be a read error. The J gene is TRBJ2-2, the V gene TRBV6-1; 10 bases fit TRBD1. Germline loops: CDR1 MNHNS, CDR2 SASEGT. The CDR3 totals 15 residues. The CDR3 sequence: CATRTGTGESGDLFF. The DNA of the CDR3 is TGTGCCACCCGGACAGGGACAGGGGAAAGCGGGGACCTGTTTTTT.

As regards this clonotype: A much larger clone sits a single nucleotide away, making a read error possible. The V call is TRBV6-2 or TRBV6-3, the J call TRBJ2-7; D possibly corresponds to TRBD2 (6 bases). This CDR3 spans 13 amino acids. From germline, CDR1 is MNHEY and CDR2 SVGEGT. V lost 6 bases, J lost 7 bases, and 16 bases lay in between. The CDR3 DNA reads as TGTGCCAGCAGGGGGGACTGCCACAAGGAGCAGTACTTC. This codes for CASRGDCHKEQYF.

Comment on this clonotype: An end of the junction differs from the germline gene, which may be a read error. This chain uses TRBV11-2 with TRBJ2-7, with 7 bases fitting TRBD1. The CDR3 totals 15 residues. Germline V CDR1 and CDR2: SGHAT, FQNNGV. This chain's CDR3 is CASGLRSTGKNEQYF. DNA of the CDR3: TGTGCCAGCGGCTTACGATCGACAGGGAAAAACGAGCAGTACTTC.

As regards this clonotype: One junction end disagrees with the germline gene, perhaps due to a read error. V is TRBV7-8 and J is TRBJ2-1, with no clear D. This CDR3 is built from 16 residues. Germline CDR1 is SGHVS and CDR2 is FQNEAQ. DNA of the CDR3: TGTGCCAGCAGCTTAGCCTCGGGTAGCTCATTCGATGAGCAATTCTTC. Amino acid sequence: CASSLASGSSFDEQFF.

Points on this clonotype: Lacking the conserved final phenylalanine or tryptophan, this CDR3 likely reflects a read error. V is TRBV29-1 and J is TRBJ2-5; no definite D call. This CDR3 is built from 12 residues. V was shortened by 5 bases and J by 4 bases, with 11 bases between the two germline ends. CDR1 and CDR2 from the germline V gene are SQVTM and ANQGSEA. The CDR3 reads CSVLTSRETQYY. The CDR3 nucleotides are TGCAGCGTTCTGACAAGCCGAGAGACCCAGTACTAC.

Concerning this clonotype: Without the conserved terminal phenylalanine or tryptophan, this CDR3 likely stems from a read error. The chain uses TRBV28 and TRBJ2-7; no firm D call. CDR1 MDHEN and CDR2 SYDVKM come from the germline V gene. CDR3 length: 13 amino acids. The CDR3 loop is CASSLPENYEQYI. The CDR3 DNA reads TGTGCCAGTAGTTTACCAGAGAACTACGAGCAGTACATC.

The rearrangement uses TRBV5-1 and TRBJ1-5; 8 bases align to TRBD1. The CDR3 has 15 amino acids. CDR1 and CDR2 (germline): SGHRS, YFSETQ. V shed 3 bases and J 4 bases; nucleotides not matched to a gene: 6. This CDR3 reads CASSWGTGLNQPQHF. Written as DNA, the CDR3 is TGCGCCAGCAGCTGGGGGACAGGACTTAATCAGCCCCAGCATTTT.

This clonotype has a count of ten or more. The J gene is TRBJ1-5, the V gene TRBV12-3 or TRBV12-4, with TRBD1 as a possible D gene (5 bases). The length of the CDR3 is 13 residues. Trimming left V 10 bases short and J 4 bases short, with 14 bases between. CDR3 in amino acids: CATARGGNQPQHF. The CDR3 coding sequence is TGTGCCACCGCACGGGGGGGAAATCAGCCCCAGCATTTT.